The rows below give T cell receptor beta chains drawn from one sample of a study of T cells in localized non-small cell lung cancer. Profiled with immunoSEQ multiplex PCR; TCRdb holds only in-frame clones, not every one. In the table there are 8,500 to 10,000 clones, 90% of which are singletons. This specimen consisted of peripheral blood, obtained before any cancer treatment. The receptors shown here come from a male donor aged 60 or over with stage III squamous cell lung carcinoma. Both conserved end residues are part of each CDR3.

CDR3aa,v_gene
CASSNFRDEQYF,TRBV19
CASSESDRSYNEQFF,TRBV9
CASSISRTGGEKLFF,TRBV5-1
CASSEVPRNQPQHF,TRBV6-1
CASSLLPGQGYEQYF,TRBV7-8
CASSFQPHISGKMTQYF,TRBV7-2
CASSLGLGRAGNTIYF,TRBV7-9
CASSLGRGRRETQYF,TRBV28
CASSLGTTQETQYF,TRBV5-1
CASSIQGGTGELFF,TRBV5-1
CASSSVSDSNQPQHF,TRBV4-1
CASSLILAGVADTQYF,TRBV7-8
CASSRGLAGSGELFF,TRBV11-2
CASSYSRDGTDTQYF,TRBV6-9
CASSETGDSYNSPLHF,TRBV2
CASSLGSEQFF,TRBV7-6
CATTRGLHEQYF,TRBV28
CASSEGYEQYF,TRBV6-6
CASSPGGVETQYF,TRBV11-3
CASSQQGMNTEAFF,TRBV4-2
CASSALGQENSPLHF,TRBV12-1
CASSEALWAERNTIYF,TRBV2
CASSYGEQFF,TRBV6-6
CASSDRGTGNTIYF,TRBV9
CASRVPRAIQYF,TRBV2
CASSIEPGQGYDTQYF,TRBV5-1
CASSRVRSDTKSGQRLTF,TRBV2
CASSIWAGTGELFF,TRBV7-3
CSVRDSSYEQYF,TRBV29-1
CASSLVRALNGYTF,TRBV5-6
CASSLAAVLAAETQYF,TRBV5-1
CASSARRGGRRYGYTF,TRBV11-3
CASSLVGGGAQETQYF,TRBV5-1
CASSLDLPSGNTIYF,TRBV7-9
CASSFRPDNEQFF,TRBV5-1
CASSPRDRDYGYTF,TRBV11-1
CASSLTGRHEQYF,TRBV28
CASSRTGTNLYNEQFF,TRBV19
CASSPTGDGYGYTF,TRBV5-1
CASSSDRLRGDEQYF,TRBV7-2
CASRNDRGWFPEAFF,TRBV2
CASSLSIGNTIYF,TRBV7-3
CATSRKTSGSSGNTIYF,TRBV15
CASRREGRLQETQYF,TRBV27